This TCR beta chain was sequenced for a study of spatial heterogeneity in lung cancer. About the research overall: Fewer alpha-chain than beta-chain sequences were consistently detected. Overall study findings and caveats: Mutation counts in tumors were tracked by counts of expanded intratumoral alpha and beta TCRs.

This CDR3 is built from 10 residues. In germline, CDR1 is WSHSY, CDR2 SAAADI. V gave up 5 bases and J gave up 10 bases, with 9 bases separating them. Time point indicated: sample taken at primary tumor resection. Every individual TCR cDNA molecule carried its own unique molecular identifier, which allowed correction of PCR and sequencing errors. TCRdb processed the 5' RACE reads anew with MiXCR; each CDR3 protein has one entry. This sample has roughly 23,000 distinct CDR3 sequences, with around 5% found just once. On this clonotype itself: The antigen is undetermined. With a much larger clone just one base away, this may be a read error.

Specimen: lung tumor tissue, collected at surgery. This rearrangement joins TRBV10-2 to TRBJ2-7, with D possibly matching TRBD2 (6 bases). This clonotype was sampled from a male donor with early-stage non-small cell lung cancer. This CDR3 reads CASSSGDQYF. The CDR3 nucleotides are TGCGCCAGCAGTTCGGGGGACCAGTACTTC.